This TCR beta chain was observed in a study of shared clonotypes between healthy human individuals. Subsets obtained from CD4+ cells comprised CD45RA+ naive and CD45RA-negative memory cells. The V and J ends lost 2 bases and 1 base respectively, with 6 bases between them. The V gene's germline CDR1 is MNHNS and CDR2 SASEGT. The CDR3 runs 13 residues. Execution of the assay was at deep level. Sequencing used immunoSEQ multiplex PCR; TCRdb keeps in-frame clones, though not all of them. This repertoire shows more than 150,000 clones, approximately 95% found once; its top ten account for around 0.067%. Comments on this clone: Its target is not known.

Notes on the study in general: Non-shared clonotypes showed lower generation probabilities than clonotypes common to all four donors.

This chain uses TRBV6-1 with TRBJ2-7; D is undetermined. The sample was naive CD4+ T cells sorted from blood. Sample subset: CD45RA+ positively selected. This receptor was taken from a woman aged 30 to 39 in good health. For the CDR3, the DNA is TGTGCCAGCAGTGAACAGGTATCCTACGAGCAGTACTTC. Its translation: CASSEQVSYEQYF.